The T cell receptor beta chain described here comes from a study of blood T cell repertoires in COVID-19. Overall study context: Italy, Spain and the United States were the sources of the convalescent and acute COVID-19 samples.

Clones were read by immunoSEQ multiplex PCR, and TCRdb kept only the in-frame ones, dropping some. Of approximately 110,000 clones listed, roughly 84% were seen once; the top ten hold 8.4%. V lost 5 bases and J lost 2; bases outside the gene matches: 11. Germline CDR1 and CDR2: SEHNR and FQNEAQ (reference sequence). This CDR3 is 16 amino acids long. The clonotype was recovered from a woman in her 70s who had recovered from COVID-19. The sequencing input was peripheral blood. This rearrangement joins TRBV7-9 to TRBJ1-2, with TRBD1 identical over 7 bases. The CDR3 DNA sequence: TGTGCCAGCAGCCCACCGGCCGGGACAGTGAACTATGGCTACACCTTC. Amino acids: CASSPPAGTVNYGYTF.